One sample yielded the 16 T cell receptor beta chains listed below, sequenced in a study of multiple sclerosis patients with progressive multifocal leukoencephalopathy. Profiling relied on immunoSEQ multiplex PCR, and the TCRdb table lists in-frame clones only, not all of them. This sample yields 25,000 to 35,000 clones, of which about 88% are seen a single time; approximately 3% belongs to the top ten. Regarding time point: time of PML onset. The specimen was PBMCs, collected from a patient treated with natalizumab. Every receptor here comes from a human donor with progressive multifocal leukoencephalopathy.

In its sample, this clone was seen once. This chain joins TRBV9 and TRBJ1-3, with D possibly matching TRBD1 (6 bases). Trimming stripped 0 bases from V and 4 bases from J, with 8 bases between. The CDR3 is 14 amino acids. Germline V gives CDR1 SGDLS, CDR2 YYNGEE. The CDR3 sequence: CASSVVGAGNTIYF. The CDR3 DNA follows: TGTGCCAGCAGCGTAGTGGGGGCAGGAAACACCATATATTTT. The full variable domain, in which reference TRBV9 and TRBJ1-3 provide the parts outside the CDR3, is DSGVTQTPKHLITATGQRVTLRCSPRSGDLSVYWYQQSLDQGLQFLIQYYNGEERAKGNILERFSAQQFPDLHSELNLSSLELGDSALYFCASSVVGAGNTIYFGEGSWLTVV.

The V gene is TRBV5-1, the J gene TRBJ2-7; 8 bases are shared with TRBD1. From germline, CDR1 is SGHRS and CDR2 YFSETQ. The CDR3 is 16 residues long. V lost 1 base to trimming and J lost 5 bases; unmatched junction nucleotides: 11. CDR3 nucleotides: TGCGCCAGCAGCTTGCGGACGACAGGGGTGGGCGACGAGCAGTACTTC. Translation gives CASSLRTTGVGDEQYF.

This clone was picked up one time. The rearrangement links TRBV15 to TRBJ2-1; D may be TRBD1 or TRBD2 (5 bases each). CDR3 size: 16 residues. V lost 5 bases, J lost 5 bases, and 19 bases lay in between. The germline gives CDR1 LNHNV, CDR2 YYDKDF (reference sequence). The CDR3: CATSVPIGAGHNEQFF. In DNA, the CDR3 is TGTGCCACCAGCGTACCTATCGGGGCGGGCCACAATGAGCAGTTCTTC.

The rearrangement uses TRBV18 and TRBJ2-7; 10 bases line up with TRBD1. Losses at the gene ends were 8 bases for V and 5 bases for J; bases not matched to a gene: 9. The CDR3 is made up of 14 amino acids. Germline-derived CDR1 and CDR2 are KGHSH and LQKENI. This CDR3 reads CASGRQGAPHEQYF. Here the CDR3 DNA reads TGTGCCAGCGGCCGACAGGGGGCGCCCCACGAGCAGTACTTC.

V is TRBV18 and J is TRBJ2-1; maybe TRBD2 (5 bases). The CDR3 totals 15 residues. CDR1 KGHSH and CDR2 LQKENI come from the germline V gene. V was cut by 2 bases and J by 6 bases, with 14 bases left in between. The CDR3 region has the DNA TGTGCCAGCTCACCATCCTCTGGACTCACCAATGAGCAGTTCTTC. Translation gives CASSPSSGLTNEQFF. Looking up the rest from reference TRBV18 and TRBJ2-1 gives the full variable domain: NAGVMQNPRHLVRRRGQEARLRCSPMKGHSHVYWYRQLPEEGLKFMVYLQKENIIDESGMPKERFSAEFPKEGPSILRIQQVVRGDSAAYFCASSPSSGLTNEQFFGPGTRLTVL.

This rearrangement joins TRBV12-2 to TRBJ1-1. TRBV12-2 is a documented pseudogene. The CDR3 has 15 residues. The CDR3 here is CASRFPGRANTEAFF. CDR3 DNA sequence: TGTGCAAGTCGCTTCCCGGGGCGAGCGAACACTGAAGCTTTCTTT.

This clone was recorded only once. The V and J genes are TRBV7-3 and TRBJ2-7; D possibly corresponds to TRBD1 (6 bases). Germline V lookup: CDR1 SGHTA, CDR2 FQGTGA. V lost 4 bases and J 5 bases, leaving 12 bases between the germline ends. The CDR3 loop spans 13 amino acids. This CDR3 reads CASSYTGSHEQYF. The CDR3 coding sequence is TGTGCCAGCAGCTACACAGGGTCCCACGAGCAGTACTTC. Filled out from reference TRBV7-3 and TRBJ2-7, the complete variable domain reads GAGVSQTPSNKVTEKGKYVELRCDPISGHTALYWYRQSLGQGPEFLIYFQGTGAADDSGLPNDRFFAVRPEGSVSTLKIQRTERGDSAVYLCASSYTGSHEQYFGPGTRLTVT.

The chain is built from TRBV27 and TRBJ2-4; 9 bases are a match to TRBD1. The CDR3 contains 19 residues. Trimming took 6 bases from V and 0 from J; bases not matched to a gene: 15. In germline, CDR1 is MNHEY, CDR2 SMNVEV (reference sequence). The DNA for the CDR3 is TGTGCCAGCAGAAACGCAGGGACAGGGTCTTTCTTAGCCAAAAACATTCAGTACTTC. It codes for CASRNAGTGSFLAKNIQYF.

The rearrangement joins TRBV11-2 to TRBJ2-2; 12 positions match TRBD2. The CDR3 is 16 residues long. V trimming: 4 bases; J trimming: 6 bases; junction bases outside the gene matches: 6. Germline-derived CDR1 and CDR2 are SGHAT and FQNNGV. CDR3 coding DNA: TGTGCCAGCAGCTCCCTACTAGCGGGGGGACCCGGGGAGCTGTTTTTT. Protein sequence: CASSSLLAGGPGELFF.

The gene calls are TRBV7-8 and TRBJ2-1; perhaps D is TRBD1 or TRBD2 (5 bases each). The CDR3 length is 18 residues. Per the germline V gene, CDR1 is SGHVS and CDR2 is FQNEAQ. V lost 7 bases and J 0 bases, leaving 22 bases between the germline ends. Written as DNA, the CDR3 is TGTGCCAGCATGACCGGAGGACAAATTGCCAGCTCCTACAATGAGCAGTTCTTC. Translation: CASMTGGQIASSYNEQFF.

V gene TRBV6-5 combines with J gene TRBJ2-1; D is possibly TRBD2 (5 bases). Germline values: CDR1 MNHEY, CDR2 SVGAGI. This CDR3 comprises 15 residues. Trimming pared 0 bases from V and 5 bases from J, leaving 11 bases between. The CDR3 loop reads CASSYSRSGHNEQFF. As DNA, the CDR3 is TGTGCCAGCAGTTACTCGAGGAGCGGCCACAATGAGCAGTTCTTC.

In its sample, this clone was seen a few times. The chain couples TRBV6-5 to TRBJ2-7; D might be TRBD2 (7 bases). Trimming shortened V by 6 bases and J by 0 bases, and 9 bases separated the two germline ends. Germline-derived CDR1 and CDR2 are MNHEY and SVGAGI. This CDR3 region has 13 residues. The CDR3 DNA reads as TGTGCCAGCAGGGGGGGGCTCTCCTACGAGCAGTACTTC. It specifies CASRGGLSYEQYF.

The chain's CDR3 is CAWSLGGSGGEKLFF. CDR3 DNA: TGTGCCTGGAGTTTGGGGGGATCAGGAGGAGAAAAACTGTTTTTT. The chain employs TRBV30 and TRBJ1-4, with D possibly TRBD1 on 5 matching bases. Trimming cost V 2 bases and J 8 bases, with 18 bases left between them. This CDR3 has 15 residues. Germline CDR1 and CDR2: GTSNPN and SVGIG (reference sequence).

The chain joins TRBV4-3 to TRBJ1-4; TRBD1 might be the D (5 bases). The CDR3 is 14 amino acids. Germline values: CDR1 LGHNA, CDR2 YSLEER. The CDR3 DNA is TGCGCTAGTGGGGACCTTGCAACTAATGAAAAACTGTTTTTT. It codes for CASGDLATNEKLFF.

The chain employs TRBV4-3 and TRBJ1-5; D might be TRBD1 (6 bases). CDR1 LGHNA and CDR2 YSLEER come from the germline V gene. Trimming took 0 bases from V and 3 from J, leaving 9 bases between them. This CDR3 is 15 amino acids long. CDR3 nucleotide sequence: TGCGCCAGCAGCCAAGATAGGGACAACAATCAGCCCCAGCATTTT. Translation: CASSQDRDNNQPQHF.

The J gene is TRBJ1-2, the V gene TRBV19; D perhaps matches TRBD1 (5 bases). This CDR3 has 16 residues. The V gene's germline CDR1 is LNHDA and CDR2 SQIVND (reference sequence). Between the trimmed V and J ends, which lost 3 bases and 2 bases, there was a span of 16 bases. DNA of the CDR3: TGTGCCAGTAGTATCGGGACCCCACTAGTGAACTATGGCTACACCTTC. It encodes CASSIGTPLVNYGYTF.